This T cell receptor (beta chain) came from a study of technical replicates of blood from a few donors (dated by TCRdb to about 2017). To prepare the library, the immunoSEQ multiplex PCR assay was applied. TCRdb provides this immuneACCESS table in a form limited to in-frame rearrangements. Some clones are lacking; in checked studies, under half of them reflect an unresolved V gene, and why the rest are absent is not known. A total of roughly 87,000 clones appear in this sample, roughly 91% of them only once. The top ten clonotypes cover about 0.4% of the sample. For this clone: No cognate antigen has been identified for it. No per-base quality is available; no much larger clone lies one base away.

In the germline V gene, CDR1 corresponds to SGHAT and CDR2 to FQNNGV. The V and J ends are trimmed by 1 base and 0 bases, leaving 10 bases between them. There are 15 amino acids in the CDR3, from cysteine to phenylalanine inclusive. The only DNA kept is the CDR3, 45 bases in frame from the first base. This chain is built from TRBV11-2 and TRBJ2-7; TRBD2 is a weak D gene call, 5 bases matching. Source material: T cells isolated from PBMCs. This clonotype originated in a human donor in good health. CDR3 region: CASSLGSGSSYEQYF. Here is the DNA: TGTGCCAGCAGCTTAGGTTCGGGAAGCTCCTACGAGCAGTACTTC.